This is a list of T cell receptor beta chains from one sample in a study of blood T cell repertoires in COVID-19. Assay used: immunoSEQ multiplex PCR; TCRdb lists only in-frame clones, some missing. The table has about 81,000 clones, 82% seen once. Sequencing was carried out using peripheral blood. Every receptor here comes from a human donor in a cohort sampled during active COVID-19. CDR3s include the opening cysteine and the closing phenylalanine or tryptophan. Only part of the rows carry a size: once, few, many, or a class if the clone is expanded.

J: TRBJ1-5; V: TRBV27; size: once; CDR3: CASSLRIGATNQPQHF
J: TRBJ1-2; V: TRBV5-4; size: NA; CDR3: CASSLTGLGYTF
J: TRBJ1-1; V: TRBV7-9; size: NA; CDR3: CASSLGMETEAFF
J: TRBJ1-2; V: TRBV14; size: once; CDR3: CASSPPGDNYGYTF
J: TRBJ1-2; V: TRBV10-3; size: NA; CDR3: CAISESGGSYGYTF
J: TRBJ1-1; V: TRBV18; size: NA; CDR3: CASSDRENTEAFF
J: TRBJ2-7; V: TRBV7-9; size: NA; CDR3: CASSPRDRGTYEQYF
J: TRBJ1-1; V: TRBV7-2; size: NA; CDR3: CASSPRQTNTEAFF
J: TRBJ2-3; V: TRBV9; size: NA; CDR3: CASSQTSGDSTDTQYF
J: TRBJ1-6; V: TRBV30; size: few; CDR3: CAWSRDTYNSPLHF
J: TRBJ2-7; V: TRBV30; size: NA; CDR3: CAFSGQAPYEQYF
J: TRBJ1-2; V: TRBV11-2; size: NA; CDR3: CASSLSGDYGYTF
J: TRBJ1-1; V: TRBV6-5; size: few; CDR3: CASSSYRARWAFF
J: TRBJ1-2; V: TRBV12-3/TRBV12-4; size: NA; CDR3: CASSATGWNGYTF
J: TRBJ2-1; V: TRBV7-9; size: once; CDR3: CASSLGLAFSSYNEQFF
J: TRBJ2-7; V: TRBV27; size: NA; CDR3: CASSLDSGTTYEQYF
J: TRBJ1-3; V: TRBV6-5; size: NA; CDR3: CASSYTGTGVGNTIYF